This TCR beta chain was recovered during a study of CD8+ T cells in alopecia areata. Extracted RNA was reverse transcribed into cDNA, the sequencing template. TCRdb's copy holds only in-frame clones and misses some; the assay was immunoSEQ multiplex PCR. The sample holds roughly 150,000 clones, about 54% seen once. The V gene's germline CDR1 is SGHAT and CDR2 FQNNGV. After removal of 2 bases from V and 4 bases from J, the junction contained 14 bases not matched to a gene. CDR3 length equals 18 residues. Points from the study as a whole: Normal skin's resident alphabeta T cells are sequenced alongside lesional scalp T cells. For lesional scalp, especially alopecia totalis/universalis, clonality was higher than in normal scalp. Whereas mice showed it more clearly, TCR sharing across patients was murkier, possibly because of HLA.

The sample holds a few counts of this clone. As yet, its antigen is unknown. CD4+ and CD8+ T cells were sorted from PBMCs stained for CD3, CD4 and CD8. The clonotype comes from a human donor in good health. Sequenced material: CD4+ T cells sorted from blood. The rearrangement uses TRBV11-2 and TRBJ1-5; 7 bases are shared with TRBD1. The CDR3: CASSLYPRGPKGNQPQHF. In nucleotides, the CDR3 is TGTGCCAGCAGCTTATACCCTAGGGGGCCCAAGGGGAATCAGCCCCAGCATTTT.